Following are 28 T cell receptor beta chains from one sample sequenced in a study of T cell changes during pregnancy in multiple sclerosis. Only in-frame clones appear in the TCRdb table, and some are missing; sequencing was by immunoSEQ multiplex PCR. The table records about 50,000 clones, around 90% of them present only once. This specimen consisted of CD4+ T cells from peripheral blood mononuclear cells, obtained in the second trimester of pregnancy. Every receptor here comes from a female donor with multiple sclerosis, enrolled in a pregnancy study.

The chain carries TRBV11-3 and TRBJ1-1, with TRBD1 matching over 7 bases. The trim removed 4 bases at V and 4 bases at J, leaving 6 bases unmatched. The CDR3 extends over 14 amino acids. CDR1 and CDR2 from the germline V gene are SGHNT and YENEEA. CDR3 nucleotide sequence: TGTGCCAGCAGCTCACTAGGGGACAGCACTGAAGCTTTCTTT. Amino acid sequence: CASSSLGDSTEAFF.

This clone has just one count. This chain joins TRBV5-1 and TRBJ2-3; D unresolved. Trimming removed 3 bases at V and 2 bases at J, with 16 bases between. Germline V gene sequence: CDR1 SGHRS, CDR2 YFSETQ. The CDR3 is made up of 16 amino acids. The CDR3 loop reads CASSSFPTRNTDTQYF. CDR3 coding DNA: TGCGCCAGCAGCTCATTCCCCACTCGCAACACAGATACGCAGTATTTT.

This chain's CDR3 is CASSSLLQVPGRGTEAFF. CDR3 sequence (DNA): TGTGCCAGCAGTTCACTCCTTCAGGTTCCCGGGAGGGGCACTGAAGCTTTCTTT. V gene TRBV27 combines with J gene TRBJ1-1; D is perhaps TRBD1 (5 bases). V dropped 4 bases and J dropped 4 bases, with 25 bases sitting between them. Germline V gives CDR1 MNHEY, CDR2 SMNVEV (reference sequence). The CDR3 loop spans 18 amino acids.

The chain recombines TRBV6-6 with TRBJ1-5, with D tentatively TRBD1 (5 bases). CDR1 and CDR2 (germline): MNHNY, SVGAGI (reference sequence). V shed 7 bases and J shed 7 bases, with 14 bases lying between them. The CDR3 is 13 amino acids. CDR3 region: CASITGGGQPQHF. The CDR3 region has the DNA TGTGCCAGCATCACCGGGGGTGGGCAGCCCCAGCATTTT.

V and J are TRBV5-1 and TRBJ2-7; 9 bases map to TRBD1. Germline CDR1 and CDR2: SGHRS and YFSETQ. Germline trimming cut 5 bases from V and 7 bases from J; bases unmatched to any gene: 7. The CDR3 loop spans 13 amino acids. The CDR3 region is CASRPGQGGEQYF. The DNA of the CDR3 is TGCGCCAGCAGACCGGGACAGGGCGGGGAGCAGTACTTC.

The V gene is TRBV9, the J gene TRBJ1-1, with D perhaps matching TRBD1 (6 bases). Germline assignment: CDR1 SGDLS and CDR2 YYNGEE. V shed 0 bases and J shed 1 base, with 10 bases lying between them. The CDR3 loop spans 15 amino acids. The CDR3 DNA follows: TGTGCCAGCAGCGTAGCCCCGGGACAGAACACTGAAGCTTTCTTT. Translating it yields CASSVAPGQNTEAFF. The full variable domain, completed using reference TRBV9 and TRBJ1-1, is DSGVTQTPKHLITATGQRVTLRCSPRSGDLSVYWYQQSLDQGLQFLIQYYNGEERAKGNILERFSAQQFPDLHSELNLSSLELGDSALYFCASSVAPGQNTEAFFGQGTRLTVV.

This clone has only one observation. V is TRBV6-6 and J is TRBJ2-2; 8 nucleotides line up with TRBD2. Germline V gene sequence: CDR1 MNHNY, CDR2 SVGAGI (reference sequence). V trimming: 7 bases; J trimming: 5 bases; junction bases outside the gene matches: 12. This CDR3 has 16 residues. CDR3 sequence reads: CASNTLAAGDTGELFF. DNA of the CDR3: TGTGCCAGCAATACCCTAGCAGCGGGGGATACCGGGGAGCTGTTTTTT.

In DNA, the CDR3 is TGTGCCAGCAGTTTTGCGGACAACGGCTACACCTTC. It translates to CASSFADNGYTF. This chain joins TRBV6-6 and TRBJ1-2; the D gene is possibly TRBD1 (5 bases). V was clipped by 4 bases and J by 8 bases, with 11 bases between them. CDR1 and CDR2 from the germline V gene are MNHNY and SVGAGI (reference sequence). The CDR3 sequence is 12 residues long.

V is TRBV7-2 and J is TRBJ1-5; possibly TRBD1 for D (5 bases). The CDR3 totals 13 residues. Trimming removed 5 bases at V and 5 bases at J, with 10 bases between. CDR1 is SGHTA and CDR2 is FQGNSA in the germline V gene. CDR3 sequence (DNA): TGTGCCAGCAGCCCAGGGAAGGATCAGCCCCAGCATTTT. Translating it yields CASSPGKDQPQHF.

V gene TRBV5-6 combines with J gene TRBJ2-1, with D unclear. The germline V gene has CDR1 SGHDT and CDR2 YYEEEE. The CDR3 is 15 residues long. V dropped 6 bases and J dropped 3 bases, with 16 bases sitting between them. CDR3 amino acids: CASTQITTNYNEQFF. In DNA form, the CDR3 reads TGTGCCAGCACCCAGATAACAACAAACTACAATGAGCAGTTCTTC.

The V and J genes are TRBV6-4 and TRBJ2-1; 9 bases are a match to TRBD2. V lost 3 bases and J lost 3; bases outside the gene matches: 3. The CDR3 covers 15 residues. From germline, CDR1 is MRHNA and CDR2 SNTAGT. The CDR3 sequence is CASSEIAGDYNEQFF. The DNA of the CDR3 is TGTGCCAGCAGTGAGATAGCGGGGGACTACAATGAGCAGTTCTTC.

V gene TRBV10-1 combines with J gene TRBJ1-2; a possible D gene is TRBD1 (5 bases). Germline V gene data show CDR1 as WNHNN and CDR2 as SYGVQD (reference sequence). V lost 6 bases, J lost 4 bases, and 24 bases lay in between. This CDR3 contains 17 residues. The CDR3 DNA sequence: TGCGCCAGCAGCAACGATTCTCTGGCCCGGGGGATCTATGGCTACACCTTC. Translated, it gives CASSNDSLARGIYGYTF.

This rearrangement joins TRBV29-1 to TRBJ2-5, with 7 bases fitting TRBD2. Germline values: CDR1 SQVTM, CDR2 ANQGSEA. After removal of 7 bases from V and 2 bases from J, the junction contained 4 bases not matched to a gene. There are 12 residues in the CDR3. The CDR3 reads CSGGRQQETQYF. The CDR3 DNA sequence: TGCAGCGGCGGGAGACAGCAAGAGACCCAGTACTTC.

This rearrangement joins TRBV25-1 to TRBJ2-3, with a weak D call TRBD2 (6 bases). CDR1 is MGHDK, CDR2 SYGVNS, per germline. The CDR3 covers 16 residues. Deletions cut 2 bases from V and 2 bases from J, with 14 bases between. Here the CDR3 DNA reads TGTGCCAGCAGTGAAGGGAACGGGAGCCCCACAGATACGCAGTATTTT. This translates into CASSEGNGSPTDTQYF.

The chain has TRBV9 and TRBJ2-1; weak D call: TRBD2 (5 bases). Trimming took off 1 base at V and 8 bases at J, with 13 bases between the two ends. CDR1 is SGDLS and CDR2 is YYNGEE in the germline V gene. The length of the CDR3 is 14 residues. As DNA, the CDR3 is TGTGCCAGCAGCGTAAGTGCGCTAGCCGATGAGCAGTTCTTC. It yields the protein CASSVSALADEQFF. Combining the CDR3 with reference TRBV9 and TRBJ2-1 gives the whole variable domain DSGVTQTPKHLITATGQRVTLRCSPRSGDLSVYWYQQSLDQGLQFLIQYYNGEERAKGNILERFSAQQFPDLHSELNLSSLELGDSALYFCASSVSALADEQFFGPGTRLTVL.

The chain uses TRBV11-3 and TRBJ2-1; D is possibly TRBD1 (5 bases). Trimming stripped 0 bases from V and 2 bases from J, with 8 bases between. CDR1 is SGHNT and CDR2 is YENEEA in the germline V gene. CDR3 length equals 15 residues. The CDR3: CASSLDPGTYNEQFF. The CDR3 DNA sequence: TGTGCCAGCAGCTTAGACCCAGGGACCTACAATGAGCAGTTCTTC.

CDR3 in amino acids: CSVVHALSLDTEAFF. The CDR3 DNA reads TGCAGCGTTGTTCACGCCCTGTCATTAGACACTGAAGCTTTCTTT. The chain uses TRBV29-1 and TRBJ1-1; D gene uncertain. Deletions cut 4 bases from V and 3 bases from J, with 18 bases between. The CDR3 is 15 residues long. From germline, CDR1 is SQVTM and CDR2 ANQGSEA.

This rearrangement joins TRBV27 to TRBJ1-2; possible D gene TRBD1, 5 bases. CDR1 and CDR2 from the germline V gene are MNHEY and SMNVEV (reference sequence). The CDR3 is made up of 14 amino acids. V was trimmed by 6 bases and J by 8 bases, leaving 19 bases between them. CDR3 loop: CASRDTGLTKGYTF. In DNA, the CDR3 is TGTGCCAGCAGGGACACTGGGCTAACGAAGGGCTACACCTTC.

The chain links TRBV5-1 to TRBJ2-5; 11 nucleotides match TRBD1. CDR3 size: 15 residues. J was trimmed by 1 base and V by 4 bases; bases with no gene match: 3. From germline, CDR1 is SGHRS and CDR2 YFSETQ. CDR3 sequence reads: CASSIGQGAQETQYF. The CDR3 nucleotides read TGCGCCAGCAGCATTGGACAGGGGGCCCAAGAGACCCAGTACTTC.

V is TRBV6-6 and J is TRBJ1-5, with D maybe TRBD1 (5 bases). Germline assignment: CDR1 MNHNY and CDR2 SVGAGI (reference sequence). CDR3 length equals 12 residues. The ends were cut back, 5 bases at V and 5 bases at J, with 7 bases in the middle. In DNA, the CDR3 is TGTGCCAGCAGTACGGGGGATCAGCCCCAGCATTTT. Its translation: CASSTGDQPQHF.

The rearrangement uses TRBV7-3 and TRBJ1-1, with 7 bases fitting TRBD1. Germline CDR1 and CDR2: SGHTA and FQGTGA. This CDR3 region has 14 residues. V was pared by 3 bases and J by 4 bases, with 5 bases of the junction left unmatched. The CDR3 sequence is CASSLMTGPTEAFF. CDR3 sequence (DNA): TGTGCCAGCAGCTTGATGACAGGGCCCACTGAAGCTTTCTTT. Using reference TRBV7-3 and TRBJ1-1 for the parts outside the CDR3, the full variable domain is GAGVSQTPSNKVTEKGKYVELRCDPISGHTALYWYRQSLGQGPEFLIYFQGTGAADDSGLPNDRFFAVRPEGSVSTLKIQRTERGDSAVYLCASSLMTGPTEAFFGQGTRLTVV.

The chain carries TRBV7-8 and TRBJ2-2, with D possibly matching TRBD2 (6 bases). Deletions cut 8 bases from V and 0 bases from J, with 19 bases between. The CDR3 length is 17 residues. Germline-derived CDR1 and CDR2 are SGHVS and FQNEAQ. The CDR3 region has the DNA TGTGCCAGCCTAGGGCGGGGATGGGCCCCGAACACCGGGGAGCTGTTTTTT. It codes for CASLGRGWAPNTGELFF.

J is TRBJ1-3 and V is TRBV29-1; weak D call: TRBD1 (6 bases). This CDR3 comprises 14 residues. CDR1 SQVTM and CDR2 ANQGSEA come from the germline V gene. Trimming cost V 7 bases and J 0 bases, with 13 bases left between them. DNA of the CDR3: TGCAGCGCTACCTTGGGGGCCTCTGGAAACACCATATATTTT. Protein sequence: CSATLGASGNTIYF.

The chain has TRBV6-1 and TRBJ1-1, with 8 bases lining up with TRBD1. The CDR3 covers 15 residues. Germline-derived CDR1 and CDR2 are MNHNS and SASEGT. The trim removed 7 bases at V and 0 bases at J, leaving 7 bases unmatched. In DNA, the CDR3 is TGTGCCAGCACGCATCAGGGGGCCTTGAACACTGAAGCTTTCTTT. It specifies CASTHQGALNTEAFF.

The chain carries TRBV21-1 and TRBJ1-6; the table gives TRBD1 as D, unverified against the DNA. TRBV21-1 is marked as a pseudogene. The CDR3 loop spans 20 amino acids. In nucleotides, the CDR3 is TGTGCCAGCAGCAAAAAAACCGGGACAGGCGGGAGCTCCTATAATTCACCCCTCCACTTT. It translates to CASSKKTGTGGSSYNSPLHF.

This clone was seen a single time. The chain combines TRBV7-9 with TRBJ1-6, with D uncertain. This CDR3 has 15 amino acids. Germline CDR1 is SEHNR and CDR2 is FQNEAQ (reference sequence). Trimming removed 5 bases from V and 4 bases from J, with 12 bases in between. The CDR3 is CASSLGRGYNSPLHF. The DNA of the CDR3 is TGTGCCAGCAGCCTAGGACGGGGATATAATTCACCCCTCCACTTT.

V is TRBV11-2 and J is TRBJ1-6; 7 bases are a match to TRBD1. The CDR3 is 15 residues long. Germline V lookup: CDR1 SGHAT, CDR2 FQNNGV. The trim removed 5 bases at V and 7 bases at J, leaving 8 bases unmatched. The CDR3, as DNA: TGTGCCAGCAGCCTATCGACGACAGGGAATTCACCCCTCCACTTT. Its translation: CASSLSTTGNSPLHF.

The J gene is TRBJ1-1, the V gene TRBV29-1; tentative D call: TRBD1 (6 bases). Trimming left V 7 bases short and J 4 bases short, with 13 bases between. The CDR3 runs to 12 residues. The germline gives CDR1 SQVTM, CDR2 ANQGSEA. CDR3 DNA sequence: TGCAGCGCAGGACAGTGGAGCACTGAAGCTTTCTTT. It yields the protein CSAGQWSTEAFF.